This T cell receptor beta chain comes out of a study of metastatic and nonmetastatic thyroid tumors. Overall study context: Patients with malignant and benign thyroid disease provided blood and tumor or nodule tissue, whose repertoires were compared. The study, taken as a whole, reports: Malignant thyroid tumors reportedly exceeded benign nodules significantly in TCR beta diversity, with the difference appearing in blood and tumor.

As concerns this clone: Its antigen is unidentified.

V lost 1 base to trimming and J lost 8 bases, with 8 bases between them. Germline CDR1 and CDR2: GTSNPN and SVGIG (reference sequence). The CDR3 is 11 amino acids. The entire patient cohort was treatment-naive prior to thyroid surgery. In the original analysis: Differences in CDR3 between clinicopathological groups were drawn on to build a classifier intended to discriminate distant-metastatic papillary thyroid cancer patients. TCRdb re-analyzed the PCR reads using MiXCR. Clone size and V and J calls follow TCRdb, not the original study. The table has fewer than 70,000 clones, roughly 30% seen once. The clonotype was recovered from a female donor with papillary thyroid cancer or a benign thyroid nodule (not recorded which). Some clones in this sample may be carry-over from other donors' samples. The sample taken for sequencing was blood. The chain uses TRBV30 and TRBJ1-2; no clear D. The CDR3 sequence is CAWSGSRGYTF. The CDR3 coding sequence is TGTGCCTGGAGTGGGTCCCGGGGCTACACCTTC.